These 9 T cell receptor beta chains were sequenced from one sample in a study of technical replicates of blood from several donors. Using immunoSEQ multiplex PCR, the repertoire was profiled, and TCRdb retains in-frame clones only, with some absent. The sample consists of tens of thousands of clones, roughly 92% of them appearing once. The sample comprised T cells isolated from PBMCs. These receptors originate from a human donor in good health.

This clone has a single count. The chain has TRBV7-2 and TRBJ1-2; D not certain. This CDR3 is built from 12 residues. V was clipped by 1 base and J by 6 bases, with 6 bases between them. Germline lookup yields CDR1 SGHTA and CDR2 FQGNSA. The CDR3 DNA sequence: TGTGCCAGCAGCTTAGATCGTAATGGCTACACCTTC. Translated: CASSLDRNGYTF.

DNA for the CDR3: TGCGCCAGCAGCTTGGCAGGGTCGGAAGAGACCCAGTACTTC. Protein sequence: CASSLAGSEETQYF. The genes are TRBV5-1 and TRBJ2-5, with a possible D match to TRBD1 (5 bases). Germline values: CDR1 SGHRS, CDR2 YFSETQ. With 0 bases removed from V and 3 bases from J, the gap between germline ends came to 9 bases. The CDR3 is 14 residues long. Full variable domain (outside the CDR3, taken from reference TRBV5-1 and TRBJ2-5): KAGVTQTPRYLIKTRGQQVTLSCSPISGHRSVSWYQQTPGQGLQFLFEYFSETQRNKGNFPGRFSGRQFSNSRSEMNVSTLELGDSALYLCASSLAGSEETQYFGPGTRLLVL.

This chain joins TRBV6-1 and TRBJ1-2; D is possibly TRBD1 (6 bases). The CDR3 has 15 residues. V was trimmed by 8 bases and J by 0 bases, leaving 16 bases between them. Per germline, CDR1 MNHNS and CDR2 SASEGT. The CDR3 nucleotides are TGTGCCAGCTCGATGGGACAATTAGCTAACTATGGCTACACCTTC. Protein product: CASSMGQLANYGYTF.

The chain combines TRBV6-6 with TRBJ2-5, with 8 bases matching TRBD2. The CDR3 has 13 residues. The V and J ends lost 6 bases and 2 bases, in that order; junction bases with no gene match: 2. Per the germline V gene, CDR1 is MNHNY and CDR2 is SVGAGI (reference sequence). DNA of the CDR3: TGTGCCAGCAGGATAGCGGGACAAGAGACCCAGTACTTC. Protein sequence: CASRIAGQETQYF.

CDR3 residues: CASSLTERNYEQYF. Written as DNA, the CDR3 is TGTGCCAGCAGCTTGACTGAGCGAAACTACGAGCAGTACTTC. This chain uses TRBV5-4 with TRBJ2-7; no definite D call. V gave up 1 base and J gave up 3 bases, with 11 bases separating them. This CDR3 contains 14 residues. The germline V gene has CDR1 SGHNT and CDR2 YYREEE (reference sequence). Supplemented by reference TRBV5-4 and TRBJ2-7, the full variable domain reads ETGVTQSPTHLIKTRGQQVTLRCSSQSGHNTVSWYQQALGQGPQFIFQYYREEENGRGNFPPRFSGLQFPNYSSELNVNALELDDSALYLCASSLTERNYEQYFGPGTRLTVT.

This clone has a single count. This sequence joins TRBV6-6 and TRBJ2-1, with D perhaps TRBD2 (5 bases). CDR3 length: 11 amino acids. V lost 8 bases, J lost 12 bases, and 14 bases lay in between. Germline V CDR1 and CDR2: MNHNY, SVGAGI (reference sequence). CDR3: CASGVRDRQFF. CDR3 sequence (DNA): TGTGCCAGCGGGGTCCGGGATAGGCAGTTCTTC.

The rearrangement joins TRBV28 to TRBJ2-5; D is possibly TRBD1 (6 bases). The V and J ends lost 3 bases and 7 bases respectively, with 9 bases between them. Germline CDR1 is MDHEN and CDR2 is SYDVKM. The CDR3 contains 12 residues. CDR3 nucleotide sequence: TGTGCCAGCAGTTTGCTAGGGGGGACCCAGTACTTC. Translation gives CASSLLGGTQYF.

The genes are TRBV9 and TRBJ2-4; 9 bases line up with TRBD2. The CDR3 covers 14 residues. CDR1 and CDR2 (germline): SGDLS, YYNGEE. Trimming cost V 0 bases and J 7 bases; bases outside gene matches: 2. The CDR3 sequence is CASSVEREVNIQYF. The CDR3 DNA follows: TGTGCCAGCAGCGTAGAGCGGGAGGTGAACATTCAGTACTTC.

The chain couples TRBV19 to TRBJ2-5; 13 positions match TRBD2. CDR1 and CDR2 (germline): LNHDA, SQIVND (reference sequence). The CDR3 contains 17 residues. Germline trimming cut 4 bases from V and 0 bases from J; bases unmatched to any gene: 5. In nucleotides, the CDR3 is TGTGCCAGTAGTACGATACTAGCGGGGGGGTACCAAGAGACCCAGTACTTC. Translated, it gives CASSTILAGGYQETQYF.